The T cell receptor beta chain under discussion was sequenced for a study of regulatory T cells in long-lasting Graves disease. In this sample, this clonotype turned up many times. Its antigen remains unidentified. Arm-PCR with iRepertoire HTBI primers amplified the CDR3 regions for these TCR beta libraries. TCRdb ran MiXCR on the multiplex PCR reads and lists one entry per CDR3 protein. This table holds a few hundred thousand distinct CDR3 sequences, approximately 23% found once. The study's findings and limits: Favored usage of TRBV28, TRBJ1-2 and TRBJ2-5 was recorded in persistent disease.

Time point indicated: persistent/refractory GD, antithyroid drugs over 5 years with positive TRAb. There was RNA extracted from PBMCs, and the TCR library was made from it. Unmatched junction bases numbered 10, after V lost 2 bases and J lost 2 bases. The CDR3 totals 18 residues. Looked up from germline, CDR1 is SGHAT and CDR2 is FQNNGV. This sequence joins TRBV11-2 and TRBJ2-7; the match to TRBD2 covers 12 bases. This specimen was peripheral blood mononuclear cells (PBMCs), taken when the disease was refractory, from a patient treated with antithyroid drugs. The receptor comes from a woman in her forties with Graves disease. CDR3 sequence: CASSLPLAGGPFPYEQYF. For the CDR3, the DNA is TGTGCCAGCAGCTTACCGCTAGCGGGAGGGCCTTTTCCCTACGAGCAGTACTTC. Full variable domain (rest looked up from reference TRBV11-2 and TRBJ2-7): EAGVAQSPRYKIIEKRQSVAFWCNPISGHATLYWYQQILGQGPKLLIQFQNNGVVDDSQLPKDRFSAERLKGVDSTLKIQPAKLEDSAVYLCASSLPLAGGPFPYEQYFGPGTRLTVT.